A single sample is the source of the 25 T cell receptor beta chains below, sequenced in a study of shared clonotypes between healthy human individuals. Naive CD8 cells were CD45RO-negative, positively selected for CCR7, excluding terminally differentiated effector memory CD45RA+ cells. Repertoires were generated with immunoSEQ multiplex PCR, while TCRdb's copy carries only in-frame clones and drops some. The repertoire holds nearly 600,000 clones, with roughly 96% as singletons. The sample comprised naive CD8+ T cells sorted from blood. The receptors were gathered from a woman between 25 and 40 years old in good health.

The V gene is TRBV28, the J gene TRBJ2-6; D is unresolved. V was shortened by 6 bases and J by 0 bases, with 12 bases between the two germline ends. Germline values: CDR1 MDHEN, CDR2 SYDVKM. This CDR3 has 16 residues. CDR3 residues: CASSPTGSSGANVLTF. CDR3 nucleotide sequence: TGTGCCAGCAGCCCTACCGGGTCCTCTGGGGCCAACGTCCTGACTTTC.

The V call is TRBV4-2, the J call TRBJ2-3; D remains unclear. The CDR3 is 15 amino acids. The germline CDR1 and CDR2 sequences are LGHNA and YNFKEQ. V gave up 0 bases and J gave up 2 bases, with 9 bases separating them. The CDR3 region has the DNA TGTGCCAGCAGCCAAGACAGGCCGTCCACAGATACGCAGTATTTT. Its protein is CASSQDRPSTDTQYF.

This rearrangement joins TRBV28 to TRBJ2-3; no reliable D call. Germline assignment: CDR1 MDHEN and CDR2 SYDVKM. This CDR3 has 17 residues. With 6 bases removed from V and 3 bases from J, the gap between germline ends came to 22 bases. CDR3 nucleotide sequence: TGTGCCAGCAGCCAACGCAACTCCGGAGAACTTACAGATACGCAGTATTTT. It is translated as CASSQRNSGELTDTQYF.

The chain carries TRBV7-8 and TRBJ2-1; maybe TRBD2 (6 bases). V lost 3 bases, J lost 8 bases, and 20 bases lay in between. Germline values: CDR1 SGHVS, CDR2 FQNEAQ. The CDR3 is made up of 16 amino acids. CDR3 coding DNA: TGTGCCAGCAGCTTTACGGGACTCTTGAGCGTCCATGAGCAGTTCTTC. It translates to CASSFTGLLSVHEQFF.

In this sample, this clone turned up once. The chain is built from TRBV6-4 and TRBJ2-7; TRBD2 aligns across 10 bases. J lost 3 bases, V lost 3 bases, and 2 bases had no gene match. The CDR3 loop spans 14 amino acids. The germline V gene encodes CDR1 MRHNA and CDR2 SNTAGT. The CDR3 protein is CASSDLAGGYEQYF. The DNA of the CDR3 is TGTGCCAGCAGTGATTTAGCGGGAGGCTACGAGCAGTACTTC.

The chain couples TRBV7-3 to TRBJ2-2, with 7 positions matching TRBD2. V dropped 2 bases and J dropped 0; count of bases not matched to a gene: 0. This CDR3 has 15 residues. From germline, CDR1 is SGHTA and CDR2 FQGTGA. Here the CDR3 DNA reads TGTGCCAGCAGCTTAGGACTAGCGAACACCGGGGAGCTGTTTTTT. Translating gives CASSLGLANTGELFF.

The genes are TRBV29-1 and TRBJ2-1, with D possibly matching TRBD2 (5 bases). CDR3 length equals 16 residues. The V end lost 0 bases, the J end lost 8 bases, and 20 bases lay between the germline ends. Germline values: CDR1 SQVTM, CDR2 ANQGSEA. The CDR3 protein is CSVEELPGSRHYEQFF. The CDR3, as DNA: TGCAGCGTTGAAGAGCTTCCGGGATCCAGGCATTATGAGCAGTTCTTC.

This chain uses TRBV11-2 with TRBJ2-1; no firm D call. Trimming took off 7 bases at V and 7 bases at J, with 17 bases between the two ends. The germline gives CDR1 SGHAT, CDR2 FQNNGV. The CDR3 is 14 residues long. The CDR3 loop is CASIHPDSPNEQFF. The CDR3 DNA follows: TGTGCCAGCATTCATCCAGATAGTCCGAATGAGCAGTTCTTC.

The V and J genes are TRBV27 and TRBJ2-1, with unresolved D. With 2 bases removed from V and 9 bases from J, the gap between germline ends came to 8 bases. Germline lookup yields CDR1 MNHEY and CDR2 SMNVEV (reference sequence). This CDR3 comprises 12 residues. The CDR3 reads CASSLIFGEQFF. DNA for the CDR3: TGTGCCAGCAGTTTAATTTTCGGTGAGCAGTTCTTC.

V usage is TRBV28 and J usage is TRBJ2-7; 10 nucleotides agree with TRBD1. The CDR3 has 15 residues. The germline gives CDR1 MDHEN, CDR2 SYDVKM. J lost 1 base, V lost 6 bases, and 6 bases had no gene match. CDR3 amino acids: CASRKPGQGSYEQYF. The CDR3, as DNA: TGTGCCAGCAGGAAACCGGGACAGGGGTCCTACGAGCAGTACTTC.

The rearrangement links TRBV15 to TRBJ2-3; D possibly corresponds to TRBD1 (5 bases). This CDR3 region has 14 residues. V lost 7 bases and J lost 1, with 12 bases in between. In germline, CDR1 is LNHNV, CDR2 YYDKDF (reference sequence). The CDR3 region is CATTSPQGTDTQYF. CDR3 bases: TGTGCCACCACGTCCCCACAGGGCACAGATACGCAGTATTTT. The variable domain in full, completed from reference TRBV15 and TRBJ2-3, reads DAMVIQNPRYQVTQFGKPVTLSCSQTLNHNVMYWYQQKSSQAPKLLFHYYDKDFNNEADTPDNFQSRRPNTSFCFLDIRSPGLGDTAMYLCATTSPQGTDTQYFGPGTRLTVL.

The chain uses TRBV13 and TRBJ1-2; 7 nucleotides match TRBD1. The CDR3 runs 13 residues. The V gene end was trimmed by 8 bases and the J gene end by 1 base; junction bases not matched to a gene: 4. Germline lookup yields CDR1 PRHDT and CDR2 FYEKMQ (reference sequence). CDR3 sequence reads: CASQGGDNYGYTF. The CDR3 nucleotides read TGTGCCAGCCAAGGGGGCGATAACTATGGCTACACCTTC.

This clone was seen a few times. The CDR3 DNA follows: TGTGCCAGCAGTTACTCTCAGGACTACGAGCAGTACTTC. Amino acid sequence: CASSYSQDYEQYF. The rearrangement uses TRBV6-6 and TRBJ2-7; no firm D call. The V and J ends lost 0 bases and 3 bases respectively, with 6 bases between them. Germline CDR1 reads MNHNY; CDR2 reads SVGAGI (reference sequence). This CDR3 spans 13 amino acids.

The chain joins TRBV23-1 to TRBJ2-3; D remains ambiguous. TRBV23-1 is an ORF, with its function uncertain. Trimming left V 8 bases short and J 4 bases short, with 19 bases between. The CDR3 is made up of 15 amino acids. The CDR3 region is CASGPWKGRADTQYF. The CDR3 nucleotides read TGCGCCAGCGGCCCTTGGAAGGGCCGAGCAGATACGCAGTATTTT.

The chain is built from TRBV10-2 and TRBJ2-1, with TRBD1 matching over 9 bases. The V gene's germline CDR1 is WSHSY and CDR2 SAAADI. V lost 5 bases, J lost 5 bases, and 7 bases stayed unmatched. The CDR3 is 15 amino acids. CDR3 loop: CASSTTGGRDNEQFF. The CDR3, as DNA: TGCGCCAGCAGTACGACAGGGGGAAGGGACAATGAGCAGTTCTTC.

The rearrangement joins TRBV30 to TRBJ2-3; D is undetermined. The CDR3 is 14 residues long. Trimming pared 4 bases from V and 3 bases from J, leaving 14 bases between. The germline gives CDR1 GTSNPN, CDR2 SVGIG (reference sequence). In nucleotides, the CDR3 is TGTGCCTGGACCCCCGGGTCTATTACAGATACGCAGTATTTT. It translates to CAWTPGSITDTQYF.

The rearrangement joins TRBV5-4 to TRBJ2-7; D gene ambiguous. The germline V gene encodes CDR1 SGHNT and CDR2 YYREEE (reference sequence). Trimming took off 1 base at V and 3 bases at J, with 5 bases between the two ends. The CDR3 length is 12 residues. The chain's CDR3 is CASSLRDYEQYF. In nucleotides, the CDR3 is TGTGCCAGCAGCTTGAGAGACTACGAGCAGTACTTC. Supplemented by reference TRBV5-4 and TRBJ2-7, the full variable domain reads ETGVTQSPTHLIKTRGQQVTLRCSSQSGHNTVSWYQQALGQGPQFIFQYYREEENGRGNFPPRFSGLQFPNYSSELNVNALELDDSALYLCASSLRDYEQYFGPGTRLTVT.

The V gene is TRBV27, the J gene TRBJ1-1; D remains unclear. This CDR3 spans 13 amino acids. Looked up from germline, CDR1 is MNHEY and CDR2 is SMNVEV (reference sequence). V was pared by 0 bases and J by 8 bases, with 10 bases between. The chain's CDR3 is CASSLSAGPEAFF. CDR3 in DNA: TGTGCCAGCAGTTTATCGGCGGGTCCGGAAGCTTTCTTT.

The chain recombines TRBV21-1 with TRBJ1-5. TRBV21-1 is reported as a pseudogene. CDR3 length equals 14 residues. The CDR3 loop is CASSLTGRRQPQHF. CDR3 coding DNA: TGTGCCAGCAGCTTGACTGGACGTCGCCAGCCCCAGCATTTT.

The chain recombines TRBV27 with TRBJ1-2; TRBD1 aligns across 7 bases. V dropped 6 bases and J dropped 1; count of bases not matched to a gene: 2. CDR1 is MNHEY, CDR2 SMNVEV, per germline (reference sequence). The CDR3 sequence is 13 residues long. The CDR3 reads CASRQGINYGYTF. Here the CDR3 DNA reads TGTGCCAGCAGACAGGGGATTAACTATGGCTACACCTTC.

The CDR3 nucleotides are TGTGCCAGCAGTTTTTACAGGGGTTCCTATCAGCCCCAGCATTTT. It codes for CASSFYRGSYQPQHF. The gene calls are TRBV28 and TRBJ1-5; 7 bases are a match to TRBD1. J was trimmed by 5 bases and V by 3 bases; bases with no gene match: 7. Germline lookup yields CDR1 MDHEN and CDR2 SYDVKM. The CDR3 extends over 15 amino acids.

The chain combines TRBV27 with TRBJ2-1; no reliable D call. CDR1 MNHEY and CDR2 SMNVEV come from the germline V gene (reference sequence). V lost 3 bases, J lost 6 bases, and 9 bases lay in between. The CDR3 totals 13 residues. This CDR3 is CASSFNSGNEQFF. In DNA, the CDR3 is TGTGCCAGCAGTTTCAATAGTGGCAATGAGCAGTTCTTC.

The rearrangement uses TRBV7-9 and TRBJ1-4; 7 positions match TRBD1. Germline loops: CDR1 SEHNR, CDR2 FQNEAQ (reference sequence). The CDR3 has 16 residues. Germline trimming cut 1 base from V and 5 bases from J; bases unmatched to any gene: 7. The CDR3 spells CASSLVVRGQNEKLFF. In DNA, the CDR3 is TGTGCCAGCAGCTTAGTAGTAAGGGGGCAAAATGAAAAACTGTTTTTT. Based on the CDR3 plus reference TRBV7-9 and TRBJ1-4, the full variable domain is DTGVSQNPRHKITKRGQNVTFRCDPISEHNRLYWYRQTLGQGPEFLTYFQNEAQLEKSRLLSDRFSAERPKGSFSTLEIQRTEQGDSAMYLCASSLVVRGQNEKLFFGSGTQLSVL.

The rearrangement joins TRBV6-5 to TRBJ1-1, with D possibly matching TRBD1 (6 bases). The germline V gene has CDR1 MNHEY and CDR2 SVGAGI. CDR3 size: 15 residues. With 5 bases removed from V and 4 bases from J, the gap between germline ends came to 17 bases. The CDR3 DNA reads TGTGCCAGCAGTGCCACGGGGGGCCCGGTCACTGAAGCTTTCTTT. It translates to CASSATGGPVTEAFF.

The chain couples TRBV10-3 to TRBJ2-1, with 8 bases identical to TRBD1. CDR3 size: 16 residues. Trimming took 0 bases from V and 7 from J; bases not matched to a gene: 8. Germline loops: CDR1 ENHRY, CDR2 SYGVKD. The CDR3 nucleotides read TGTGCCATCAGTGAGTCTGGGACAGGTAAACGGAATGAGCAGTTCTTC. This encodes CAISESGTGKRNEQFF.